One and the same sample provided the 8 T cell receptor beta chains below, sequenced in a study of CD8 T cells in Susac syndrome. The authors reverse transcribed roughly 0.5 to 1 ug RNA with random hexamers. TCRdb itself ran the immunoSEQ multiplex PCR reads through MiXCR, one entry per CDR3 protein. The repertoire holds roughly 110,000 distinct CDR3 sequences, with about 90% as singletons. Sequencing was carried out using CD4+ T cells from PBMCs. The receptors stem from a human donor in good health.

This rearrangement joins TRBV6-1 to TRBJ1-1; D might be TRBD1 (5 bases). Trimming shortened V by 7 bases and J by 10 bases, and 13 bases separated the two germline ends. The CDR3 totals 11 residues. Germline CDR1 MNHNS, CDR2 SASEGT. CDR3 residues: CASMGPSGAFF. CDR3 sequence (DNA): TGTGCCAGCATGGGGCCCAGCGGAGCTTTCTTT.

The rearrangement uses TRBV4-3 and TRBJ2-7; D is possibly TRBD2 (6 bases). Germline V CDR1 and CDR2: LGHNA, YSLEER. The V gene lost 5 bases and the J gene lost 3 bases, with 14 bases spanning the gap. The CDR3 length is 14 residues. The CDR3 loop reads CASSWTRGIYEQYF. In nucleotides, the CDR3 is TGCGCCAGCAGCTGGACCCGGGGGATCTACGAGCAGTACTTC.

This chain links TRBV9 with TRBJ1-2, with D tentatively TRBD1 (6 bases). The CDR3 contains 12 residues. CDR1 is SGDLS, CDR2 YYNGEE, per germline. V dropped 6 bases and J dropped 3 bases, with 9 bases sitting between them. The CDR3 DNA follows: TGTGCCAGCATGACAGGAGACTATGGCTACACCTTC. It specifies CASMTGDYGYTF.

CDR3 region: CASSLSRAGRGTSYNEQFF. The DNA of the CDR3 is TGTGCCAGCAGCTTAAGCCGTGCGGGGCGGGGGACCTCCTACAATGAGCAGTTCTTC. The V and J genes are TRBV7-9 and TRBJ2-1; TRBD2 aligns across 7 bases. After removal of 2 bases from V and 0 bases from J, the junction contained 13 bases not matched to a gene. From germline, CDR1 is SEHNR and CDR2 FQNEAQ (reference sequence). The CDR3 runs 19 residues.

This clonotype was found once. This chain connects TRBV11-1 to TRBJ2-1; TRBD2 matches 15 bases. The V gene's germline CDR1 is SGHAT and CDR2 FQDESV (reference sequence). The CDR3 runs to 20 residues. With 5 bases clipped from V and 0 bases from J, the junction kept 11 bases outside the gene matches. The CDR3 sequence: CASSTRVGTSGRISYNEQFF. Here the CDR3 DNA reads TGTGCCAGCAGCACCCGAGTGGGGACTAGCGGGAGGATCTCCTACAATGAGCAGTTCTTC.

The chain carries TRBV5-1 and TRBJ2-7; TRBD1 matches at 9 bases. The CDR3 totals 14 residues. Germline CDR1 reads SGHRS; CDR2 reads YFSETQ. V lost 5 bases to trimming and J lost 7 bases; unmatched junction nucleotides: 10. This CDR3 is CASRPGQGSGEQYF. DNA of the CDR3: TGCGCCAGCAGACCGGGACAGGGATCCGGGGAGCAGTACTTC.

This chain links TRBV20-1 with TRBJ1-5; D not resolved. CDR1 DFQATT and CDR2 SNEGSKA come from the germline V gene (reference sequence). The length of the CDR3 is 13 residues. V shed 3 bases and J shed 7 bases, with 13 bases lying between them. The CDR3, as DNA: TGCAGTGCTAGGGACTGGGCGGGGCAGCCCCAGCATTTT. Amino acid sequence: CSARDWAGQPQHF.

The chain uses TRBV20-1 and TRBJ1-1; 7 bases are a match to TRBD1. Germline V lookup: CDR1 DFQATT, CDR2 SNEGSKA (reference sequence). With 3 bases clipped from V and 2 bases from J, the junction kept 6 bases outside the gene matches. The CDR3 runs to 14 residues. The CDR3 sequence: CSASRQGPNTEAFF. CDR3 coding DNA: TGCAGTGCTAGCCGACAGGGACCTAACACTGAAGCTTTCTTT.